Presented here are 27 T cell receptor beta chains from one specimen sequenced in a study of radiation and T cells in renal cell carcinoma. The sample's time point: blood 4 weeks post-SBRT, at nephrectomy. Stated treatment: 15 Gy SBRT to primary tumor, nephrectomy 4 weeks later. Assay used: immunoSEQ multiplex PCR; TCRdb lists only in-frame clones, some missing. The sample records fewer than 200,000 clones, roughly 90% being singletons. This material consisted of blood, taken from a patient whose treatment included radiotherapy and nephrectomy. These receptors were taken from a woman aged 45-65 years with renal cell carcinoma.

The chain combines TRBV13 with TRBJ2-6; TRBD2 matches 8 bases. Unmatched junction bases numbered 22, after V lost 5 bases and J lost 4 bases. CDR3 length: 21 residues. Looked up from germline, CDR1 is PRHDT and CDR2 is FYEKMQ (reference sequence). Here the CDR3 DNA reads TGTGCCAGCAGCCTACGCAAGTGGGAGCGGGGGATCCTTCCCGGGGCCAACGTCCTGACTTTC. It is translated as CASSLRKWERGILPGANVLTF.

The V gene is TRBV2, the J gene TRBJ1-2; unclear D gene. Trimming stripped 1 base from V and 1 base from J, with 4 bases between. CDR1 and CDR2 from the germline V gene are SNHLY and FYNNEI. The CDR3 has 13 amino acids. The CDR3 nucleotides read TGTGCCAGCAGTGAAGGGGTTAACTATGGCTACACCTTC. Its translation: CASSEGVNYGYTF.

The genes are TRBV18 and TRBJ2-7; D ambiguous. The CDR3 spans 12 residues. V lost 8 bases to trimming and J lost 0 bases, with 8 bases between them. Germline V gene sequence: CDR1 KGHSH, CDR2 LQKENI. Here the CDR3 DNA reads TGTGCCAGCGGTACAAGCTCCTACGAGCAGTACTTC. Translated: CASGTSSYEQYF.

The CDR3 spells CASSYPSVGEGTEAFF. In DNA form, the CDR3 reads TGTGCCAGCAGTTACCCCAGTGTAGGGGAAGGCACTGAAGCTTTCTTT. The chain carries TRBV6-5 and TRBJ1-1, with D possibly being TRBD1 (5 bases). In germline, CDR1 is MNHEY, CDR2 SVGAGI. V was trimmed by 2 bases and J by 4 bases, leaving 17 bases between them. The CDR3 sequence is 16 residues long.

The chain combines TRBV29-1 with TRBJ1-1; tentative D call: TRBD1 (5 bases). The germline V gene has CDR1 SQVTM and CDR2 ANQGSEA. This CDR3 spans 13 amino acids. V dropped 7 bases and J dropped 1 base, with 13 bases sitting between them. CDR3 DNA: TGCAGCGGGGGTGTGGGGCCGAACACTGAAGCTTTCTTT. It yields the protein CSGGVGPNTEAFF.

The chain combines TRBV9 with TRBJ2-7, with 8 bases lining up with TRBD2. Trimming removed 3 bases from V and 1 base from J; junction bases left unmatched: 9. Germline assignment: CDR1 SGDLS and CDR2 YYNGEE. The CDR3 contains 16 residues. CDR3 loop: CASSEPHGGASYEQYF. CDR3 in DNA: TGTGCCAGCAGCGAACCTCACGGGGGGGCATCCTACGAGCAGTACTTC.

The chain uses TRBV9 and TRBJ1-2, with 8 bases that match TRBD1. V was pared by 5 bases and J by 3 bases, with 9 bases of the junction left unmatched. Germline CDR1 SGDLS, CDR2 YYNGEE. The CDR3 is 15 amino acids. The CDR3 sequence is CASRPDPGQDYGYTF. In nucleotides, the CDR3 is TGTGCCAGCAGACCCGATCCGGGACAGGACTATGGCTACACCTTC.

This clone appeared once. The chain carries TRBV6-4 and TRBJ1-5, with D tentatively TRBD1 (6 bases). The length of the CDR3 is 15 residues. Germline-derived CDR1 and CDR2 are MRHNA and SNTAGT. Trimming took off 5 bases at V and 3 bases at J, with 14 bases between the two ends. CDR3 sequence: CASSKDSGINQPQHF. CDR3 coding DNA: TGTGCCAGCAGTAAGGACAGTGGGATCAATCAGCCCCAGCATTTT.

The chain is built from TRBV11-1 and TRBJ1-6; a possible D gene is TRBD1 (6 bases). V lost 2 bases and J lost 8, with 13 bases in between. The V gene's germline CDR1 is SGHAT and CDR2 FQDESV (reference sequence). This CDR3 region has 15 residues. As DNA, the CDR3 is TGTGCCAGCAGCTTATACTGGGGGCGCGATTCACCCCTCCACTTT. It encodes CASSLYWGRDSPLHF.

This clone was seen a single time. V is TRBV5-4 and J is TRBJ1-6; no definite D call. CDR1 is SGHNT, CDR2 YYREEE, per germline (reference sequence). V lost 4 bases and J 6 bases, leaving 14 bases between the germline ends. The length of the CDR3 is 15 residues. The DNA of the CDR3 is TGTGCCAGCAGCCTCGGCGGGTGGACTAATTCACCCCTCCACTTT. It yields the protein CASSLGGWTNSPLHF.

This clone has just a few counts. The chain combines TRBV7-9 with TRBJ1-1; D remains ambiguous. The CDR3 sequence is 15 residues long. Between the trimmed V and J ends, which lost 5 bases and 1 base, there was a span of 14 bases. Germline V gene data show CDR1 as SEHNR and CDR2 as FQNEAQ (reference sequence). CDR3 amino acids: CASSVSGWRNTEAFF. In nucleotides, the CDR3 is TGTGCCAGCAGCGTGTCGGGGTGGAGGAACACTGAAGCTTTCTTT.

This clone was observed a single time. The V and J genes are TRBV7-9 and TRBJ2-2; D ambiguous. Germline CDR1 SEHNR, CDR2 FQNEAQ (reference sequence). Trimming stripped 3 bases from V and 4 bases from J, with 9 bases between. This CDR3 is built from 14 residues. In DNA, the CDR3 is TGTGCCAGCAGCTTTTATTTAACCACCGGGGAGCTGTTTTTT. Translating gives CASSFYLTTGELFF.

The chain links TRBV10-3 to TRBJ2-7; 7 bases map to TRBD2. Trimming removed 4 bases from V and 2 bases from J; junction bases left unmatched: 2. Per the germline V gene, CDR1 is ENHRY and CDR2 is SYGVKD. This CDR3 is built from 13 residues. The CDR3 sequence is CAISVGGAYEQYF. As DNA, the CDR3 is TGTGCCATCAGTGTTGGGGGGGCCTACGAGCAGTACTTC.

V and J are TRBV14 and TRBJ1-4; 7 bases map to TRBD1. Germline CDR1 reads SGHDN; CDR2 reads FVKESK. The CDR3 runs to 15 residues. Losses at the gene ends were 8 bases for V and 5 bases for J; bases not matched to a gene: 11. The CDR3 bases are TGTGCCAGCCGCTCTCGGGACAGCTTAAATGAAAAACTGTTTTTT. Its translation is CASRSRDSLNEKLFF.

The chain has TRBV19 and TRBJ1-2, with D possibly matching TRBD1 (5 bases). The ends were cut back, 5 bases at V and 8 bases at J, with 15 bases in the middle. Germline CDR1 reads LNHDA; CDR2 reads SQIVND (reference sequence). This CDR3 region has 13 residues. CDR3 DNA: TGTGCCAGTAGTCTCCCGGGGGTGGGCGGCTACACCTTC. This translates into CASSLPGVGGYTF.

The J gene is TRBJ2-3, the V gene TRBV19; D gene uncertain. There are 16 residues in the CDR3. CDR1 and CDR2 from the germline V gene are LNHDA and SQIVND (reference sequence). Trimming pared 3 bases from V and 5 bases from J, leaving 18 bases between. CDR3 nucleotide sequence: TGTGCCAGTAGTATTTTTAGTGGACCCCTACGAGATACGCAGTATTTT. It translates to CASSIFSGPLRDTQYF.

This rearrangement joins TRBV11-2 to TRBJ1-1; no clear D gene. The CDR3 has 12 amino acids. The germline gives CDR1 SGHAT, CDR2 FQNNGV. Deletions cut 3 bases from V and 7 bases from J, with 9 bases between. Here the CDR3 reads CASSFSFDEAFF. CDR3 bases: TGTGCCAGCAGCTTTTCTTTCGATGAAGCTTTCTTT.

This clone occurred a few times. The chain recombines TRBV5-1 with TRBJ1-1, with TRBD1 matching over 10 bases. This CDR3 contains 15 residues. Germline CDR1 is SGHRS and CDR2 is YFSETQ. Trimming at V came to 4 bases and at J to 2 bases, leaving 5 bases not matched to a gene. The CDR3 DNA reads TGCGCCAGCAGCATCCGGGACAGGGGTAACACTGAAGCTTTCTTT. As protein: CASSIRDRGNTEAFF.

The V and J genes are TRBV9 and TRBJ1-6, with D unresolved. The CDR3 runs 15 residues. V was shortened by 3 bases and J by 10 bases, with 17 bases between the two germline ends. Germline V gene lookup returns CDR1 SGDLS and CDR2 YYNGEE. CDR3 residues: CASSGTRAARSPLHF. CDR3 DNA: TGTGCCAGCAGCGGGACGAGGGCCGCCCGGTCACCCCTCCACTTT.

The CDR3 region is CASSLARGRVEQFF. Written as DNA, the CDR3 is TGTGCCAGCAGCTTAGCCAGGGGAAGAGTGGAGCAGTTCTTC. The chain couples TRBV7-8 to TRBJ2-1; possibly TRBD1 for D (6 bases). The CDR3 sequence is 14 residues long. Germline V lookup: CDR1 SGHVS, CDR2 FQNEAQ. V shed 0 bases and J shed 10 bases, with 13 bases lying between them.

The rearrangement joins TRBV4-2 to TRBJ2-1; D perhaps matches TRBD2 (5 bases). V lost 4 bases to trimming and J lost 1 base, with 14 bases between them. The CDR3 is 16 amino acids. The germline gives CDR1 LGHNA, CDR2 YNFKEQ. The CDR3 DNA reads TGTGCCAGCAGCCTCAGCGGTGTGCCTTCCTACAATGAGCAGTTCTTC. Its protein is CASSLSGVPSYNEQFF.

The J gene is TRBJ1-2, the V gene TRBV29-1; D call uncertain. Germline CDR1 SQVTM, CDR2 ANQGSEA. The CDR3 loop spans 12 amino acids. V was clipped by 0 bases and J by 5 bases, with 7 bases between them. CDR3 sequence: CSVEELSYGYTF. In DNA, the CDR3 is TGCAGCGTTGAAGAATTGTCTTATGGCTACACCTTC.

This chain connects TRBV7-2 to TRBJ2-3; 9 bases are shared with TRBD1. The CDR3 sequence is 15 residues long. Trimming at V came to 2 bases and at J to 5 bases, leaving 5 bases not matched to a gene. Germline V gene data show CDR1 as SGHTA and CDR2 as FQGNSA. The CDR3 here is CASSLLGQGRDTQYF. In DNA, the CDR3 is TGTGCCAGCAGCTTATTGGGACAGGGTAGAGATACGCAGTATTTT. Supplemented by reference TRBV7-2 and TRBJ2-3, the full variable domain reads GAGVSQSPSNKVTEKGKDVELRCDPISGHTALYWYRQSLGQGLEFLIYFQGNSAPDKSGLPSDRFSAERTGGSVSTLTIQRTQQEDSAVYLCASSLLGQGRDTQYFGPGTRLTVL.

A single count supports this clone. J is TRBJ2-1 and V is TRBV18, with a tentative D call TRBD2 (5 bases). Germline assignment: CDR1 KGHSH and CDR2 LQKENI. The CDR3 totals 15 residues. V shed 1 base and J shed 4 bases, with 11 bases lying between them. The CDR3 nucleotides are TGTGCCAGCTCACCACAACTAGAACTATACAATGAGCAGTTCTTC. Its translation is CASSPQLELYNEQFF.

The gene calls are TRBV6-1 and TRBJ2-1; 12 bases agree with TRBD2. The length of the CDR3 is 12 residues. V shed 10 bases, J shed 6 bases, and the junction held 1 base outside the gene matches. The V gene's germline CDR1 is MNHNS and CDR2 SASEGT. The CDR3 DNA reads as TGTGCCACTAGCGGGGGGGCCAATGAGCAGTTCTTC. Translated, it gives CATSGGANEQFF.

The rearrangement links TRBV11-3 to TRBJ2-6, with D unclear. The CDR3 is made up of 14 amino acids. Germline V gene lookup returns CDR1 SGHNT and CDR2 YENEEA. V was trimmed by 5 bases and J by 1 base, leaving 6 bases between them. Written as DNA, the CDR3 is TGTGCCAGCAGCGAATATTCTGGGGCCAACGTCCTGACTTTC. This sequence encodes CASSEYSGANVLTF.

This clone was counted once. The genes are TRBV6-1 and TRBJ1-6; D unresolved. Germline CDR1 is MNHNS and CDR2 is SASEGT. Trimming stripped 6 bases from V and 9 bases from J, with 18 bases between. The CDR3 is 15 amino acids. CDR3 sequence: CASRGLTGRGSPLHF. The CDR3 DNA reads TGTGCCAGCAGGGGGTTAACCGGGAGAGGTTCACCCCTCCACTTT.